This T cell receptor (beta chain) was obtained from a study of T cells in Graves' hyperthyroidism and ophthalmopathy (dated by TCRdb to about 2019). For context, the study as a whole: Peripheral blood was collected at initial diagnosis, before any treatment. To identify TCR V-J signatures that set the groups apart, the researchers used a discovery cohort of about a hundred patients, made up of 40 to 45 with Graves' ophthalmopathy and 57 with stable Graves' hyperthyroidism. Prospective prediction of ophthalmopathy was tested in an independent validation cohort of 18 to 20 hyperthyroidism patients and some 17 patients who later progressed to ophthalmopathy. The 100 discovery patients were divided at random into training and test sets in a 7:3 ratio. Thyroid tissue and blood T-cell repertoires from several Graves' hyperthyroidism patients were also compared in the study. Following sampling, methimazole starting at 30 mg daily was given to hyperthyroidism patients, and high-dose intravenous methylprednisolone was given to ophthalmopathy patients. According to the paper, TCR Vbeta CDR3 sequencing was carried out on 135 peripheral blood samples, which came from 40 to 45 ophthalmopathy, some 73 hyperthyroidism and roughly 17 progressor patients. Paper-wide results and their limitations: Sample size was not statistically predetermined, and investigators were not blinded to group allocation. Blood samples also contained most of the expanded thyroid clonotypes (frequency above 0.001), which suggests that blood repertoires may reflect thyroid immune responses. In cross-validation, a model built on a 13 V-J signature told ophthalmopathy apart from stable hyperthyroidism with approximately 90% sensitivity and approximately 81% specificity, and in testing the same model reached 80%/75%. In validation, progression to ophthalmopathy was predicted by the model with 70.59% sensitivity and 72.22% specificity, a median of 6.5 months before onset.

TCR beta CDR3 regions were amplified from RNA transcripts. The first round of RT-PCR for the TCR CDR3 was performed with the HTBI primer set and the Qiagen OneStep RT-PCR kit. A second multiplex PCR round built the libraries, followed by size selection and purification. The libraries were sequenced on an Illumina HiSeq2000 using paired-end 100 bp reads. Concerning the study's data processing: Raw data were processed with SOAPnuke, discarding reads with adapters, uncalled bases, mean Phred below 15, or no exact constant-primer or identifier match. COPE v1.2.5 was used to merge the high-quality paired reads, and each unique nucleotide sequence was defined as a clonotype. MiTCR v1.1 was used to align clonotypes to the IMGT TRBV, TRBD and TRBJ reference segments. Analysis was restricted to V-J combinations with a frequency above 0.0001, which covered about 99% of repertoires. A TCS score was defined as the ratio between F50 (clonal expansion) and ExV (chaos), using BLOSUM62-based TCRdist between CDR3 peptides within each V-J. Welch's t-statistics and random forest reduced some 510 V-J features to around 14, which were used in a naive Bayes classifier (R e1071). The public reads were reprocessed in TCRdb via fastp at Q25 and MiXCR, keeping in-frame beta chains. Identical CDR3 proteins give one entry, which carries the most common genes and DNA. The V and J calls shown here were made by TCRdb, not taken from the authors' results. Within this sample are 490,000 or so distinct CDR3 sequences, with about 16% of them counted one time only. In total, the top ten clones hold approximately 30% of the sample.

Ophthalmopathy patients had moderately to severely active disease, with a Clinical Activity Score of 3 or more, a NOSPECS grade of 4 or more, and a disease duration of less than 3 months. Any patient with an uncontrolled infection, another autoimmune disease, pregnancy or lactation was excluded. Diagnoses were based on clinical symptoms, serum thyroxine and TRAb, thyroid ultrasound and orbital computed tomography. PBMCs were isolated from about 9 ml of fresh peripheral blood by Ficoll-Paque density gradient centrifugation. Total RNA was extracted with Trizol reagent, and quality was checked on an Agilent 2100 Bioanalyzer. The CDR3 has 15 amino acids, counting the end cysteine and phenylalanine. Solely the CDR3 DNA is kept, with 45 bases framed from the first base. CDR1 SGHAT and CDR2 FQNNGV are derived from the germline V gene. The V and J ends are trimmed by 5 bases and 3 bases, leaving 16 bases between them.

Turning to this clonotype: Its antigen target is currently unknown. A much larger clone lies one base from this, so it may be a read error.

This receptor was taken from a woman in her twenties or thirties with Graves' ophthalmopathy. The sequence is built from TRBV11-2 and TRBJ1-1, with no reliable assignment of the D segment. Source material: blood. Read as DNA, the sequence is TGTGCCAGCAGCCTCCAACAGAGCATGGACACTGAAGCTTTCTTT. Its product reads: CASSLQQSMDTEAFF.